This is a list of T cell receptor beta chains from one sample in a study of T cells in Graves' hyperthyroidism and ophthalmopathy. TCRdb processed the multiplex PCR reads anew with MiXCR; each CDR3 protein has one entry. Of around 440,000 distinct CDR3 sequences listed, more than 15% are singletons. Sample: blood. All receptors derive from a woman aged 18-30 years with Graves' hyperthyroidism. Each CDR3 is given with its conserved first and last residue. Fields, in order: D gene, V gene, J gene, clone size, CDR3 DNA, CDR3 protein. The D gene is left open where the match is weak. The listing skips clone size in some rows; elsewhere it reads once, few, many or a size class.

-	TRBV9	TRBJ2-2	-	TGTGCCAGCAGCGCCCTAGCGTCGAACACCGGGGAGCTGTTTTTT	CASSALASNTGELFF
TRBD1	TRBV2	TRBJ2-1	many	TGTGCCAGCAGGACGACAGGGGGCAATGAGCAGTTCTTC	CASRTTGGNEQFF
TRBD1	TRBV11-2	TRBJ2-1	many	TGTGCCAGCAGCTTCGGAGGCGAGGGGGCTTGGAATGAGCAGTTCTTC	CASSFGGEGAWNEQFF
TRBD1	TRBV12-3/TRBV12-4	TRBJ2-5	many	TGTGCCAGCAGCCGAGGACAGGGGCTAAACGGGGGAGAGACCCAGTACTTC	CASSRGQGLNGGETQYF
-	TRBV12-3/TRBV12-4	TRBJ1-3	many	TGTGCCAGCAGTTTAAGGCCCCCGAGCTCTGGAAACACCATATATTTT	CASSLRPPSSGNTIYF
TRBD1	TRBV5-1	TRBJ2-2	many	TGCGCCAGCAGCTGGGACAGGGGCGACACCGGGGAGCTGTTTTTT	CASSWDRGDTGELFF
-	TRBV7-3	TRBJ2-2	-	TGTGCCAGCAGCTTAGGATCTGGGACGCAAGCGCCCGGGGAGCTGTTTTTT	CASSLGSGTQAPGELFF
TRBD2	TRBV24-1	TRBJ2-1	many	TGTGCCACCAGTGATACGATAACGAGCGGGAACTACAATGAGCAGTTCTTC	CATSDTITSGNYNEQFF
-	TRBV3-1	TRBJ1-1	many	TGTGCCAGCAGCCGCCGCGAAGGTGTGGGTGAAGCTTTCTTT	CASSRREGVGEAFF
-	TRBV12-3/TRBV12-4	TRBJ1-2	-	TGTGCCAGCAGTTTAGCGGTAAATGGGGGCTACACCTTC	CASSLAVNGGYTF
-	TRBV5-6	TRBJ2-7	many	TGTGCCAGCAGCGGCGACTGGGGTGTAGTCTACGAGCAGTACTTC	CASSGDWGVVYEQYF
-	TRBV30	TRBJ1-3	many	TGTGCCTGGAGTGCCGTTATGGGAGGAAACACCATATATTTT	CAWSAVMGGNTIYF
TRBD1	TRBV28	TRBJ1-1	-	TGTGCCAGCAGTTTAAAGACAGGGCAATTGAACACTGAAGCTTTCTTT	CASSLKTGQLNTEAFF
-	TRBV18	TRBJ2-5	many	TGTGCCAGCTCCCTCCGGGACGGGAAAGAGACCCAGTACTTC	CASSLRDGKETQYF
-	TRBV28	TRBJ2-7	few	TGTGCCAGCAGCTTTTCCGGGGAATACGAGCAGTACTTC	CASSFSGEYEQYF
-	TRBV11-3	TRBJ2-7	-	TGTGCCAGCAGCTTGACTAGCAAGGGGGGGTCCTCCTACGAGCAGTACTTC	CASSLTSKGGSSYEQYF
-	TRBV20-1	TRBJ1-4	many	TGCAGTGCTAAAACCTCGGGTGTTGAAAAACTGTTTTTT	CSAKTSGVEKLFF
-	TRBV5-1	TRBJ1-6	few	TGCGCCAGCAGCTTGGTTGGACAGCTTAATTCACCCCTCCACTTT	CASSLVGQLNSPLHF
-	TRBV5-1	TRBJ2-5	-	TGCGCCAGCAGCTTGGTTCCCCAAGAGACCCAGTACTTC	CASSLVPQETQYF
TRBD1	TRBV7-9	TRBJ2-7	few	TGTGCCAGCAGCGCTTCCAAACAGGGGGCGCGAGAGCAGTACTTC	CASSASKQGAREQYF
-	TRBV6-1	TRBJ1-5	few	TGTGCCAGCAGTGATGGGGGGTCCCATCAGCCCCAGCATTTT	CASSDGGSHQPQHF
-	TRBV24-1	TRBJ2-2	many	TGTGCCACCAGTGATTTGAACGGGAACACCGGGGAGCTGTTTTTT	CATSDLNGNTGELFF
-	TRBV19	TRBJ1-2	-	TGTGCCAGTAGTACCCGGGACACGCTAAACTATGGCTACACCTTC	CASSTRDTLNYGYTF
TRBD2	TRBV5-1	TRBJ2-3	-	TGCGCCAGCAGCTTGACTAGCGGGAGCCTCACAGATACGCAGTATTTT	CASSLTSGSLTDTQYF
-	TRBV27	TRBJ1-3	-	TGTGCCAGCAGGGACATACACACCATATATTTT	CASRDIHTIYF
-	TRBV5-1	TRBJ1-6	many	TGCGCCAGCAGCTTGGGGGGTATCGGCTCCTATAATTCACCCCTCCACTTT	CASSLGGIGSYNSPLHF
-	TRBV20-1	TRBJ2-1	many	TGCAGTGCTAGGCGCATTGGGATGCCCTACAATGAGCAGTTCTTC	CSARRIGMPYNEQFF
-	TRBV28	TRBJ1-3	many	TGTGCCAGCAGTACCAGCGCGATCTCTGGAAACACCATATATTTT	CASSTSAISGNTIYF
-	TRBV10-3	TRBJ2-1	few	TGTGCCATCAGTGGTATTCGGGACGGAGTCAATGAGCAGTTCTTC	CAISGIRDGVNEQFF
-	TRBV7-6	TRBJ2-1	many	TGTGCCAGCAGCTTCACGGACAATGAGCAGTTCTTC	CASSFTDNEQFF
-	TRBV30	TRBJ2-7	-	TGTGCCTGGAGTTGGGGACCTACCTACGAGCAGTACTTC	CAWSWGPTYEQYF
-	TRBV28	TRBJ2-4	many	TGTGCCAGCAGCTATCACCTTTTAGGGCGAACCGGGACAAAAAACATTCAGTACTTC	CASSYHLLGRTGTKNIQYF
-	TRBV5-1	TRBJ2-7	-	TGCGCCAGCAGCTTGGAACAGGGTCACTACGAGCAGTACTTC	CASSLEQGHYEQYF
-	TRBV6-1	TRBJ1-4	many	TGTGCCAGCAGTGAACCCGCAGGACAAGGCCGAGAAAAACTGTTTTTT	CASSEPAGQGREKLFF
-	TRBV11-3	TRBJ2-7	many	TGTGCCAGCAGCTTAAACCCAGGGACCTACGAGCAGTACTTC	CASSLNPGTYEQYF
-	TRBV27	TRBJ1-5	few	TGTGCCAGCAGCCCGATGCTGTATTCTAGCAATCAGCCCCAGCATTTT	CASSPMLYSSNQPQHF
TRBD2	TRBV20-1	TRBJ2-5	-	TGCAGTGCAAGGGGACTAGCGGGCTGGGGAGAGACCCAGTACTTC	CSARGLAGWGETQYF
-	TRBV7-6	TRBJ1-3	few	TGTGCCAGCAGCTTAGCGAGAGCTTCTGGAAACACCATATATTTT	CASSLARASGNTIYF
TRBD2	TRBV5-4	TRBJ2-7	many	TGTGCCAGCAGCCCCGGGAGGGGGGGGTACTACGAGCAGTACTTC	CASSPGRGGYYEQYF
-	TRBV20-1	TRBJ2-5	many	TGCAGTGCTAGGATTCTTGCTATTCAGCGGGAGACCCAGTACTTC	CSARILAIQRETQYF
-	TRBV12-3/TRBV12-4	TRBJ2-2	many	TGTGCCAGCAGCAGGGAATCGTCCGGGGAGCTGTTTTTT	CASSRESSGELFF
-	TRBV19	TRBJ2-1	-	TGTGCCAGTAGTATCCGGTGGCAGGTTGTCTACAATGAGCAGTTCTTC	CASSIRWQVVYNEQFF
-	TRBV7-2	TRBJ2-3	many	TGTGCCAGCAGCTATAGGCGGCCCGAGTATGGAGATACGCAGTATTTT	CASSYRRPEYGDTQYF
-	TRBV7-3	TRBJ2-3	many	TGTGCCAGCAGCTTTACCGGGACTGTTGGGGTAGATACGCAGTATTTT	CASSFTGTVGVDTQYF
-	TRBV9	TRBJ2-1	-	TGTGCCAGCGGGGGGACTCCGCCGGAGCAGTTCTTC	CASGGTPPEQFF
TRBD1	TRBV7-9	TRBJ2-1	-	TGTGCCAGCAGCCTGACAGGGGAAGATTCGCAGTTCTTC	CASSLTGEDSQFF
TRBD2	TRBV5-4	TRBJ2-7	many	TGTGCCAGCAGCCGCGGGGGGGCCATTTTCTACGAGCAGTACTTC	CASSRGGAIFYEQYF
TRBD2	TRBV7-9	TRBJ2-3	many	TGTGCCAGCACCGAGCGGGACTCTGTAACAGATACGCAGTATTTT	CASTERDSVTDTQYF
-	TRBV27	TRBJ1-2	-	TGTGCCAGCAGTATGGAGGGAAACTATGGCTACACCTTC	CASSMEGNYGYTF
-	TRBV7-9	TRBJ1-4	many	TGTGCCAGCAGCCAGGGACCCCGCCCGGGACTGTTTTTT	CASSQGPRPGLFF
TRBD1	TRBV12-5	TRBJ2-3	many	TGTGCTAGTGGTTTGGTCATGGGACAGGGAGGCAATACGCAGTATTTT	CASGLVMGQGGNTQYF
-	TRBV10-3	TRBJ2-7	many	TGTGCCATCAGTGGGACCGATTACGAGCAGTACTTC	CAISGTDYEQYF
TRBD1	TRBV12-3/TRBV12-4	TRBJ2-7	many	TGTGCCAGCAGATCCGGGACAGCTGACTACGAGCAGTACTTC	CASRSGTADYEQYF
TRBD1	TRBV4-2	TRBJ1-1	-	TGTGCCAGCAGCCCCAGGGGGGACGTCGGTCTTGAAGCTTTCTTT	CASSPRGDVGLEAFF
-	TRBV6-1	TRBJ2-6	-	TGTACCAGCAGTCCGACAAAGAGAGGGGCCAACGTTCTGACTTTC	CTSSPTKRGANVLTF
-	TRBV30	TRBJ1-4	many	TGTGCCTGGAAAATCTCCGGGACGGGTAATGAAAAACTGTTTTTT	CAWKISGTGNEKLFF
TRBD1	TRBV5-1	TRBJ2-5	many	TGCGCCAGCAGCTTGGGCGCCGTCGGGACAGGGCAAGAGACCCAGTACTTC	CASSLGAVGTGQETQYF